A single sample gave rise to the 32 T cell receptor beta chains below, sequenced in a study of spatial heterogeneity in lung cancer. Study results and limitations: Intratumoral expanded alpha and beta TCR counts were found to track tumor mutation counts.

TCRdb re-called the 5' RACE reads with MiXCR, one entry per CDR3 protein. The repertoire includes tens of thousands of distinct CDR3 sequences, approximately 4.8% of them detected once, and roughly a tenth sits in the top ten. This sample's time point: sample taken at primary tumor resection. Their target antigens are unknown. The starting material was lung tumor tissue, obtained at surgery. The receptors were gathered from a male donor with early-stage non-small cell lung cancer.

In this sample, this clonotype turned up a few times. The rearrangement links TRBV20-1 to TRBJ1-4; weak D call: TRBD1 (5 bases). This CDR3 is built from 12 residues. Between the trimmed V and J ends, which lost 6 bases and 8 bases, there was a span of 13 bases. Germline CDR1 and CDR2: DFQATT and SNEGSKA (reference sequence). CDR3 coding DNA: TGCAGTGCGGAGGGACTTTGGGAAAAACTGTTTTTT. Its translation: CSAEGLWEKLFF.

This clonotype occurred many times. The rearrangement joins TRBV7-2 to TRBJ2-3; TRBD2 matches at 8 bases. Germline CDR1 and CDR2: SGHTA and FQGNSA. J lost 5 bases, V lost 3 bases, and 1 base had no gene match. This CDR3 has 13 residues. The CDR3 loop is CASSFAGGDTQYF. In DNA form, the CDR3 reads TGTGCCAGCAGCTTCGCGGGAGGAGATACGCAGTATTTT.

In this sample, this clonotype turned up many times. The chain couples TRBV6-5 to TRBJ2-7; 10 bases match TRBD2. CDR3 length: 15 residues. V was clipped by 4 bases and J by 2 bases; unmatched bases: 5. Germline V gene lookup returns CDR1 MNHEY and CDR2 SVGAGI. CDR3 nucleotide sequence: TGTGCCAGCAGTTCAACTAGCGGGACACCCTACGAGCAGTACTTC. Its protein product is CASSSTSGTPYEQYF.

This clonotype was detected many times. The genes are TRBV5-1 and TRBJ2-1; maybe TRBD1 (6 bases). CDR1 SGHRS and CDR2 YFSETQ come from the germline V gene. CDR3 length equals 15 residues. Trimming stripped 4 bases from V and 2 bases from J, with 13 bases between. The DNA of the CDR3 is TGCGCCAGCAGCGTTGACAGGTGGACCTACAATGAGCAGTTCTTC. This codes for CASSVDRWTYNEQFF.

This clonotype has a handful of counts. The V call is TRBV6-1, the J call TRBJ2-5; D ambiguous. Germline assignment: CDR1 MNHNS and CDR2 SASEGT. The germline V and J ends were trimmed by 8 bases and 4 bases, with 8 bases remaining between them. The CDR3 spans 11 residues. CDR3 sequence: CASANVETQYF. Written as DNA, the CDR3 is TGTGCCAGCGCCAATGTAGAGACCCAGTACTTC.

This clonotype showed up just a few times. V and J are TRBV21-1 and TRBJ2-2; the D call in the table, TRBD2, was not verified against the DNA. TRBV21-1 has pseudogene status. The CDR3 has 18 residues. The CDR3 loop reads CASSKGGLAGGRTGELFF. The CDR3, as DNA: TGTGCCAGCAGCAAAGGAGGACTAGCGGGAGGGCGAACCGGGGAGCTGTTTTTT.

This clonotype was counted many times. The chain carries TRBV6-5 and TRBJ2-2, with TRBD1 as a possible D gene (5 bases). The CDR3 runs to 15 residues. V dropped 2 bases and J dropped 3 bases, with 10 bases sitting between them. CDR1 and CDR2 (germline): MNHEY, SVGAGI. CDR3 bases: TGTGCCAGCAGTTACACTGGGGCCCACACCGGGGAGCTGTTTTTT. Amino acid sequence: CASSYTGAHTGELFF.

The rearrangement links TRBV4-3 to TRBJ1-6; 9 nucleotides match TRBD1. The CDR3 has 14 residues. V lost 4 bases to trimming and J lost 10 bases; unmatched junction nucleotides: 5. CDR1 and CDR2 from the germline V gene are LGHNA and YSLEER. CDR3 loop: CASSPRDRESPLHF. The CDR3 DNA sequence: TGCGCCAGCAGCCCCCGGGACAGGGAATCACCCCTCCACTTT.

This clonotype was counted between two and nine times. The chain couples TRBV6-2 or TRBV6-3 to TRBJ2-4; unclear D gene. Germline CDR1 reads MNHEY; CDR2 reads SVGEGT. Trimming stripped 2 bases from V and 7 bases from J, with 9 bases between. The CDR3 is made up of 13 amino acids. The CDR3 sequence: CASSYRGWNIQYF. CDR3 coding DNA: TGTGCCAGCAGTTACAGAGGTTGGAACATTCAGTACTTC.

V gene TRBV9 combines with J gene TRBJ1-1; TRBD1 might be the D (6 bases). V gave up 0 bases and J gave up 1 base, with 7 bases separating them. CDR1 and CDR2 (germline): SGDLS, YYNGEE. This CDR3 is 14 amino acids long. CDR3 coding DNA: TGTGCCAGCAGCGTAGAGGGGGAGAACACTGAAGCTTTCTTT. This encodes CASSVEGENTEAFF.

This clonotype showed up many times. The CDR3 here is CASSSELSGELFF. The CDR3 nucleotides are TGTGCCAGCAGCTCAGAACTGTCCGGGGAGCTGTTTTTT. V is TRBV5-4 and J is TRBJ2-2; the D is unclear. CDR1 is SGHNT and CDR2 is YYREEE in the germline V gene (reference sequence). The CDR3 has 13 amino acids. The V end was cut by 3 bases, the J end by 6 bases, with 9 bases between.

This clonotype occurred many times. The chain joins TRBV5-6 to TRBJ2-5; unclear D gene. The CDR3 spans 15 residues. CDR1 is SGHDT, CDR2 YYEEEE, per germline. V shed 1 base and J shed 1 base, with 11 bases lying between them. This chain's CDR3 is CASSLFAAFQETQYF. The DNA of the CDR3 is TGTGCCAGCAGCTTGTTCGCGGCTTTCCAAGAGACCCAGTACTTC.

This clonotype was detected many times. The chain combines TRBV7-2 with TRBJ2-7, with D uncertain. The CDR3 sequence is 15 residues long. Germline CDR1 and CDR2: SGHTA and FQGNSA. Between the trimmed V and J ends, which lost 3 bases and 4 bases, there was a span of 16 bases. CDR3 sequence (DNA): TGTGCCAGCAGCTTGGTCCACGGCGGATTTTACGAGCAGTACTTC. This translates into CASSLVHGGFYEQYF.

This clonotype has ten or more counts. This chain links TRBV11-1 with TRBJ2-3; 12 nucleotides agree with TRBD2. This CDR3 comprises 18 residues. The germline CDR1 and CDR2 sequences are SGHAT and FQDESV (reference sequence). With V trimmed by 1 base and J by 3 bases, 8 bases remained unmatched. CDR3 sequence: CASSLDRGLAGRTDTQYF. The DNA of the CDR3 is TGTGCCAGCAGCTTAGACCGCGGACTAGCGGGAAGGACAGATACGCAGTATTTT. The full variable domain, completed using reference TRBV11-1 and TRBJ2-3, is EAEVAQSPRYKITEKSQAVAFWCDPISGHATLYWYRQILGQGPELLVQFQDESVVDDSQLPKDRFSAERLKGVDSTLKIQPAELGDSAMYLCASSLDRGLAGRTDTQYFGPGTRLTVL.

The V gene is TRBV10-3, the J gene TRBJ1-6; perhaps TRBD1 as D (6 bases). CDR1 and CDR2 from the germline V gene are ENHRY and SYGVKD. The CDR3 sequence is 13 residues long. The V end lost 4 bases, the J end lost 10 bases, and 11 bases lay between the germline ends. CDR3 DNA: TGTGCCATCAGTGTAACAGGGCTATCACCCCTCCACTTT. Its protein is CAISVTGLSPLHF.

In this sample, this clonotype turned up many times. The V gene is TRBV9, the J gene TRBJ2-7; the match to TRBD2 covers 9 bases. V was pared by 3 bases and J by 1 base, with 2 bases of the junction left unmatched. CDR3 length: 14 amino acids. CDR1 SGDLS and CDR2 YYNGEE come from the germline V gene. The CDR3 sequence: CASSASGVSYEQYF. CDR3 bases: TGTGCCAGCAGCGCTAGCGGGGTTTCCTACGAGCAGTACTTC.

This clonotype was counted many times. DNA for the CDR3: TGCGCCAGCAGCTTGGACAGTGGCAATCAGCCCCAGCATTTT. It codes for CASSLDSGNQPQHF. V and J are TRBV5-1 and TRBJ1-5, with no clear D. Trimming stripped 0 bases from V and 2 bases from J, with 6 bases between. This CDR3 contains 14 residues. CDR1 is SGHRS and CDR2 is YFSETQ in the germline V gene.

This clonotype was seen many times. CDR3 sequence: CASSPLTGFNSPLHF. CDR3 DNA sequence: TGTGCCAGCTCACCACTAACAGGGTTTAATTCACCCCTCCACTTT. V gene TRBV18 combines with J gene TRBJ1-6; possibly TRBD1 for D (6 bases). Trimming shortened V by 1 base and J by 6 bases, and 10 bases separated the two germline ends. The CDR3 runs 15 residues. The germline gives CDR1 KGHSH, CDR2 LQKENI.

There are many counts of this clonotype. The chain employs TRBV7-2 and TRBJ1-2, with a possible D match to TRBD1 (6 bases). With 1 base removed from V and 0 bases from J, the gap between germline ends came to 15 bases. In germline, CDR1 is SGHTA, CDR2 FQGNSA. This CDR3 is 17 amino acids long. The CDR3: CASSLEGVSGSNYGYTF. CDR3 coding DNA: TGTGCCAGCAGCTTAGAGGGGGTTTCCGGGTCTAACTATGGCTACACCTTC.

This clonotype has just a few counts. This chain joins TRBV28 and TRBJ2-5, with unresolved D. The germline gives CDR1 MDHEN, CDR2 SYDVKM. The germline V and J ends were trimmed by 4 bases and 1 base, with 10 bases remaining between them. The CDR3 contains 14 residues. The CDR3 sequence: CASSSRDPQETQYF. The CDR3 bases are TGTGCCAGCAGTTCCAGAGACCCCCAAGAGACCCAGTACTTC. Full variable domain (outside the CDR3, taken from reference TRBV28 and TRBJ2-5): DVKVTQSSRYLVKRTGEKVFLECVQDMDHENMFWYRQDPGLGLRLIYFSYDVKMKEKGDIPEGYSVSREKKERFSLILESASTNQTSMYLCASSSRDPQETQYFGPGTRLLVL.

This clonotype was seen many times. The chain has TRBV28 and TRBJ2-7, with 7 bases identical to TRBD2. V lost 2 bases, J lost 4 bases, and 8 bases stayed unmatched. The CDR3 covers 15 residues. Germline CDR1 MDHEN, CDR2 SYDVKM. The CDR3 sequence is CASSLRGGRRYEQYF. The DNA of the CDR3 is TGTGCCAGCAGTTTAAGGGGCGGGAGAAGGTACGAGCAGTACTTC.

The chain uses TRBV6-2 or TRBV6-3 and TRBJ2-5; D is unresolved. V lost 5 bases and J 7 bases, leaving 11 bases between the germline ends. CDR1 is MNHEY and CDR2 is SVGEGT in the germline V gene. The CDR3 is 12 amino acids. The CDR3 is CASSPSSWTQYF. The CDR3 DNA sequence: TGTGCCAGCAGTCCCTCAAGTTGGACCCAGTACTTC.

The chain uses TRBV28 and TRBJ1-2, with a weak D call TRBD1 (5 bases). Between the trimmed V and J ends, which lost 8 bases and 4 bases, there was a span of 20 bases. The germline V gene has CDR1 MDHEN and CDR2 SYDVKM. The CDR3 contains 15 residues. The CDR3 sequence is CASWGNVLGGYGYTF. CDR3 in DNA: TGTGCCAGCTGGGGGAACGTGCTGGGGGGCTATGGCTACACCTTC.

This clonotype was detected ten times or more. This chain joins TRBV29-1 and TRBJ2-7, with TRBD1 matching over 10 bases. Germline trimming cut 6 bases from V and 6 bases from J; bases unmatched to any gene: 5. Germline V gene data show CDR1 as SQVTM and CDR2 as ANQGSEA. The CDR3 loop spans 12 amino acids. CDR3 residues: CSVRTGGGEQYF. CDR3 coding DNA: TGCAGCGTGAGGACAGGGGGGGGCGAGCAGTACTTC.

This clonotype was seen many times. The V gene is TRBV7-2, the J gene TRBJ2-7, with 7 bases fitting TRBD1. Germline V gene data show CDR1 as SGHTA and CDR2 as FQGNSA. The V segment lost 2 bases and the J segment 7 bases; nucleotides outside the gene matches: 11. This CDR3 spans 15 amino acids. This CDR3 reads CASSLIGTVPREQYF. The CDR3 coding sequence is TGTGCCAGCAGCTTAATCGGGACAGTGCCGCGGGAGCAGTACTTC. The whole variable domain, remainder taken from reference TRBV7-2 and TRBJ2-7, is GAGVSQSPSNKVTEKGKDVELRCDPISGHTALYWYRQSLGQGLEFLIYFQGNSAPDKSGLPSDRFSAERTGGSVSTLTIQRTQQEDSAVYLCASSLIGTVPREQYFGPGTRLTVT.

J is TRBJ1-5 and V is TRBV12-3 or TRBV12-4; 7 positions agree with TRBD1. CDR3 size: 13 residues. The J segment lost 5 bases and the V segment lost 5 bases, leaving 3 bases of the junction unmatched. The CDR3 spells CASSPQGDQPQHF. The CDR3 DNA is TGTGCCAGCAGTCCTCAGGGGGATCAGCCCCAGCATTTT.

The sample holds many counts of this clonotype. The chain has TRBV12-3 or TRBV12-4 and TRBJ2-5; the D gene could be TRBD1 or TRBD2 (5 bases each). The CDR3 contains 14 residues. V was trimmed by 6 bases and J by 5 bases, leaving 16 bases between them. CDR3 DNA: TGTGCCAGCAGCCCCGGGACGGTTAGTGAGACCCAGTACTTC. Its translation is CASSPGTVSETQYF.

This clonotype was seen at least ten times. The chain joins TRBV19 to TRBJ1-2; unclear D gene. The CDR3 is 15 amino acids. CDR1 is LNHDA and CDR2 is SQIVND in the germline V gene (reference sequence). Between the trimmed V and J ends, which lost 1 base and 6 bases, there was a span of 15 bases. The CDR3 here is CASSIAASNLDGYTF. For the CDR3, the DNA is TGTGCCAGTAGTATAGCAGCCTCAAACCTGGATGGCTACACCTTC.

This clonotype was detected ten times or more. The chain combines TRBV10-3 with TRBJ2-7; 9 bases agree with TRBD1. From germline, CDR1 is ENHRY and CDR2 SYGVKD. V dropped 2 bases and J dropped 9; count of bases not matched to a gene: 11. The CDR3 totals 15 residues. In DNA, the CDR3 is TGTGCCATCAGTGAGCCGGGACAGGGTGCCTCTGGGCAGTACTTC. Translating gives CAISEPGQGASGQYF.

The sample holds a few counts of this clonotype. The genes are TRBV5-1 and TRBJ2-3, with no clear D. From germline, CDR1 is SGHRS and CDR2 YFSETQ. V was pared by 0 bases and J by 3 bases, with 5 bases between. The CDR3 has 13 amino acids. The DNA for the CDR3 is TGCGCCAGCAGCTTGGCCGGTACAGATACGCAGTATTTT. This codes for CASSLAGTDTQYF.

This clonotype came up many times. This chain joins TRBV2 and TRBJ1-3; D unclear. Trimming removed 6 bases at V and 0 bases at J, with 9 bases between. The CDR3 contains 14 residues. Germline V lookup: CDR1 SNHLY, CDR2 FYNNEI. In nucleotides, the CDR3 is TGTGCCAGCAGCGCGGCGTTCTCTGGAAACACCATATATTTT. Translation: CASSAAFSGNTIYF. Together with reference TRBV2 and TRBJ1-3, the CDR3 gives the full variable domain: EPEVTQTPSHQVTQMGQEVILRCVPISNHLYFYWYRQILGQKVEFLVSFYNNEISEKSEIFDDQFSVERPDGSNFTLKIRSTKLEDSAMYFCASSAAFSGNTIYFGEGSWLTVV.

This clonotype has a handful of counts. This rearrangement joins TRBV18 to TRBJ1-5, with a weak D call TRBD1 (5 bases). V lost 2 bases to trimming and J lost 4 bases, with 9 bases between them. Germline CDR1 is KGHSH and CDR2 is LQKENI. CDR3 length: 14 amino acids. The CDR3 loop is CASSPIKGNQPQHF. Here the CDR3 DNA reads TGTGCCAGCTCACCAATCAAGGGGAATCAGCCCCAGCATTTT.